This TCR beta chain was sequenced for a study of early T cells in non-severe SARS-CoV-2 infection. Using its own MiXCR run on the 5' RACE reads, TCRdb lists one record per CDR3 protein. The data contain about 49,000 distinct CDR3 sequences, around 6.5% of them seen just once; the ten biggest clones take up approximately 2.8%. The CDR3 is 15 residues long. Deletions cut 2 bases from V and 3 bases from J, with 11 bases between. V gene TRBV12-3 or TRBV12-4 combines with J gene TRBJ1-5, with D possibly being TRBD1 (5 bases). This sequence was found in an adult who was a healthcare worker with PCR-confirmed SARS-CoV-2 infection or an uninfected control (not recorded which). The sample consisted of whole blood, taken at baseline. CDR3 residues: CASSLMGDLNQPQHF. CDR3 sequence (DNA): TGTGCCAGCAGTTTAATGGGGGACCTCAATCAGCCCCAGCATTTT.